The rows below give T cell receptor beta chains drawn from one sample of a study of blood T cell repertoires in COVID-19. Some clones are missing from TCRdb's copy, which holds only in-frame ones; the method was immunoSEQ multiplex PCR. The sample yields about 210,000 clones, around nine tenths seen once. Material: peripheral blood. The receptors here all came from a man in his 60s who had recovered from COVID-19. Both conserved end residues are part of each CDR3. The D gene is left open where the match is weak. The size of a clone is reported for some rows only, either as once, few or many, or as a class for expanded clones.

cdr3_nt	cdr3_aa	clone_size	j_call	v_call	d_call
TGTGCCAGCAGCCTAGGGGGCAGGCGGACCTACAATGAGCAGTTCTTC	CASSLGGRRTYNEQFF	few	TRBJ2-1	TRBV9	TRBD1
TGTGCCAGCAGCCAGGATACTAGCGGGGGCCGCTCCTACGAGCAGTACTTC	CASSQDTSGGRSYEQYF	.	TRBJ2-7	TRBV4-2	TRBD2
TGTGCCAGCGGGACTGAAACTTATGGCTACACCTTC	CASGTETYGYTF	many	TRBJ1-2	TRBV25-1	.
TGCAGTGCCGCGACAGGCATTTTT	CSAATGIF	.	TRBJ1-4	TRBV20-1	.
TGCGCCAGCAGCTTAAGCCTTCCCACCATCGAGCAGTACTTC	CASSLSLPTIEQYF	.	TRBJ2-7	TRBV5-1	.
TGTGCCATCAGTGTGGGGACAGGGGGAGGGGAGACCCAGTACTTC	CAISVGTGGGETQYF	once	TRBJ2-5	TRBV10-3	TRBD1
TGTGCCAGCAGTGGGGGGAGCACAGGGGGCGGCACTGAAGCTTTCTTT	CASSGGSTGGGTEAFF	once	TRBJ1-1	TRBV6-2/TRBV6-3	TRBD1
TGTGCCTGGAGTGTACGTAGAGGCATCAGCAATCAGCCCCAGCATTTT	CAWSVRRGISNQPQHF	.	TRBJ1-5	TRBV30	.
TGTGCCAGCAGCCCCGGGGGGGTCGAGACCCAGTACTTC	CASSPGGVETQYF	.	TRBJ2-5	TRBV7-3	TRBD2
TGCGCCAGCAGCTTGGGGGGACTCCCTGATGAGCAGTTCTTC	CASSLGGLPDEQFF	.	TRBJ2-1	TRBV5-1	.
TGCGCCAGCAGCTTGGACTCCCCGAACACCGGGGAGCTGTTTTTT	CASSLDSPNTGELFF	.	TRBJ2-2	TRBV5-1	.